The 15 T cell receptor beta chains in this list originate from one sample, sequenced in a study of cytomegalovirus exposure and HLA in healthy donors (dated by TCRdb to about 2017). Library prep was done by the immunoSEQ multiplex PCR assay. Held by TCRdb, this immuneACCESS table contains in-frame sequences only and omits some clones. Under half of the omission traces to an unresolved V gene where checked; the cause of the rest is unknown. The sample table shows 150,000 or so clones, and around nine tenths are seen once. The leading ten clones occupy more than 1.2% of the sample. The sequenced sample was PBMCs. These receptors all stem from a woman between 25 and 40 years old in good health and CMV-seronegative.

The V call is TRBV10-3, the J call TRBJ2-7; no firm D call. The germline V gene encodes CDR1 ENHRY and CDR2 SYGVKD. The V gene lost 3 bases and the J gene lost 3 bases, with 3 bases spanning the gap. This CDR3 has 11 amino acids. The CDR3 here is CAISDRYEQYF. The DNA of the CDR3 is TGTGCCATCAGTGACCGCTACGAGCAGTACTTC.

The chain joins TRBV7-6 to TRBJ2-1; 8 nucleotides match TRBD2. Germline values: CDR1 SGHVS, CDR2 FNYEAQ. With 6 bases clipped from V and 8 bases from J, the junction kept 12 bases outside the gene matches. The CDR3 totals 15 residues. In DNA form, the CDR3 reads TGTGCCAGCAGATCTCCGGGACTAGGTAGCGATGAGCAGTTCTTC. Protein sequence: CASRSPGLGSDEQFF.

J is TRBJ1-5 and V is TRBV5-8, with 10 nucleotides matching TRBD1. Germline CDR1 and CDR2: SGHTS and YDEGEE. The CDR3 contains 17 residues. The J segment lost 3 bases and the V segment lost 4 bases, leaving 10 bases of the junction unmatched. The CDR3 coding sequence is TGTGCCAGCAGCAAGGGACAGGGGTTGATCTACAATCAGCCCCAGCATTTT. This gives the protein CASSKGQGLIYNQPQHF.

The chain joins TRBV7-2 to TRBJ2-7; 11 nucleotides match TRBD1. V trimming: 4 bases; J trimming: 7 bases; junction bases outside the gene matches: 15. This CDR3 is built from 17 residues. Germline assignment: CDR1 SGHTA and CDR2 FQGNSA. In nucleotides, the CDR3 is TGTGCCAGCAGCTCCACCCTACTCGGGACAGGGGGAGGGGAGCAGTACTTC. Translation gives CASSSTLLGTGGGEQYF. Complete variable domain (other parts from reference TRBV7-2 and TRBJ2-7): GAGVSQSPSNKVTEKGKDVELRCDPISGHTALYWYRQSLGQGLEFLIYFQGNSAPDKSGLPSDRFSAERTGGSVSTLTIQRTQQEDSAVYLCASSSTLLGTGGGEQYFGPGTRLTVT.

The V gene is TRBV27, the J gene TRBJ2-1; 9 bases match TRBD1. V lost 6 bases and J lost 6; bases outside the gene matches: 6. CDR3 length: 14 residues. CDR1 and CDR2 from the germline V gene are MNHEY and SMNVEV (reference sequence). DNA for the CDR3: TGTGCCAGCAGGGCCGGGACAGGGAGCAATGAGCAGTTCTTC. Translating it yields CASRAGTGSNEQFF.

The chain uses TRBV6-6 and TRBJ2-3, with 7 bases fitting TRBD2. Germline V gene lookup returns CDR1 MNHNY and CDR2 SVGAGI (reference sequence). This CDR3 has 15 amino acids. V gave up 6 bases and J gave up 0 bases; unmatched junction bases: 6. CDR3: CASRIGLESTDTQYF. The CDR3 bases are TGTGCCAGCAGGATCGGACTAGAAAGCACAGATACGCAGTATTTT.

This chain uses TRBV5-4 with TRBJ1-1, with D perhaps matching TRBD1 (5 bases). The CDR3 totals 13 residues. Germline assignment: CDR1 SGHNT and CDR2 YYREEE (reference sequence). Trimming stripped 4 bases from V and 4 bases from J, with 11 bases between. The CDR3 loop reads CASSQGLLTEAFF. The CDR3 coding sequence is TGTGCCAGCAGCCAGGGACTGCTCACTGAAGCTTTCTTT.

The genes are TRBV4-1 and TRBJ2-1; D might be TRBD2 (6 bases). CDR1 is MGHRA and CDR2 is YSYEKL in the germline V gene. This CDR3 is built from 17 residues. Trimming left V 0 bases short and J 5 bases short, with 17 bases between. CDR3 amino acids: CASSQDSTVRRDNEQFF. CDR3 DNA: TGCGCCAGCAGCCAAGATAGCACGGTGAGGAGGGACAATGAGCAGTTCTTC.

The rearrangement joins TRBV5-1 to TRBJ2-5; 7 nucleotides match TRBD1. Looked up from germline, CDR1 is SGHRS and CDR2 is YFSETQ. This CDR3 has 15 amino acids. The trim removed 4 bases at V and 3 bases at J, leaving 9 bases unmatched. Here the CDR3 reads CASSAQGQVEETQYF. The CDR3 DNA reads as TGCGCCAGCAGCGCACAGGGGCAGGTAGAAGAGACCCAGTACTTC.

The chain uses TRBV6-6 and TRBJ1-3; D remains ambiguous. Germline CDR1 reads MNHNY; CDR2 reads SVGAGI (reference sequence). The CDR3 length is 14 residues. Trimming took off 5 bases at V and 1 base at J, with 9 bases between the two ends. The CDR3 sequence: CASSPPSSGNTIYF. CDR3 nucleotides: TGTGCCAGCAGTCCCCCTTCTTCTGGAAACACCATATATTTT.

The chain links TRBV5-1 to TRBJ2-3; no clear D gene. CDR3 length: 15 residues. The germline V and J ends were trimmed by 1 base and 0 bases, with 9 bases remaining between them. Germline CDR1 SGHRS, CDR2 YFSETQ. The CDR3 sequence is CASSLSQSSTDTQYF. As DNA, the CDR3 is TGCGCCAGCAGCTTGTCGCAGTCTAGCACAGATACGCAGTATTTT.

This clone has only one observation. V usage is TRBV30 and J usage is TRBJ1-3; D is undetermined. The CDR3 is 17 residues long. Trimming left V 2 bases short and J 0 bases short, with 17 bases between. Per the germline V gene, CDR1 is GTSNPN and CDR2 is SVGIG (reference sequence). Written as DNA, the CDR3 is TGTGCCTGGAGTTCCCCCTACGGAGTGATCTCTGGAAACACCATATATTTT. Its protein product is CAWSSPYGVISGNTIYF. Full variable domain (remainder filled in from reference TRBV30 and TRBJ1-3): SQTIHQWPATLVQPVGSPLSLECTVEGTSNPNLYWYRQAAGRGLQLLFYSVGIGQISSEVPQNLSASRPQDRQFILSSKKLLLSDSGFYLCAWSSPYGVISGNTIYFGEGSWLTVV.

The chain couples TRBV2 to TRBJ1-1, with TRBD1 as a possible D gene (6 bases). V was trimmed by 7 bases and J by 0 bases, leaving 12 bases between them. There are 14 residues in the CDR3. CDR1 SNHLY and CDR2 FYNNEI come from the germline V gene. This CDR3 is CASKIRGLNTEAFF. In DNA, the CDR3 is TGTGCCAGCAAGATCAGGGGTCTGAACACTGAAGCTTTCTTT.

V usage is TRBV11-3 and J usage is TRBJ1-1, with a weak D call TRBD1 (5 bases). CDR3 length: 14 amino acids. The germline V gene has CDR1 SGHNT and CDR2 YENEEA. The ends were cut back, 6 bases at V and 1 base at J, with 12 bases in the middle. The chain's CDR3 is CASSFGGGNTEAFF. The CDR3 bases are TGTGCCAGCAGTTTTGGGGGGGGGAACACTGAAGCTTTCTTT.

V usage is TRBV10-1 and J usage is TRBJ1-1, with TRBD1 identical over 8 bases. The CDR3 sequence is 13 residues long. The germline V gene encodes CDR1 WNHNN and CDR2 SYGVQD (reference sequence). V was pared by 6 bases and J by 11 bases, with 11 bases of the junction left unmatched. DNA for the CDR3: TGCGCCAGCAGCCCTGGACAGGGTGTTCGGGCTTTCTTT. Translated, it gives CASSPGQGVRAFF.